This T cell receptor (beta chain) was sequenced for a study of vaccination and CD4 T cells after COVID-19. Study context: A vaccine, either BNT162b2 or mRNA-1273, was given to participants in two doses. Post-COVID sampling occurred a median approximately 93 days after diagnosis (range 35 to 161).

Sequenced with the Oncomine TCR Beta short-read assay was DNA taken from cultured CD4+ T cells. TCRdb re-analysed the PCR reads in MiXCR, keeping a single row per CDR3 protein. Among more than 10,000 distinct CDR3 sequences listed, around 38% were seen once. The treatment was: 10-day PBMC culture with coronavirus spike peptide pools or control peptides (ViraFEST assay). Comments on this clonotype: What it binds is not known.

Study-level findings and limits: 304 of 307 vaccine-specific clones from convalescent patients were spike mono-reactive.

The CDR3 spans 12 residues. J lost 6 bases, V lost 5 bases, and 1 base had no gene match. The chain uses TRBV12-3 or TRBV12-4 and TRBJ1-2, with 9 bases fitting TRBD1. This material consisted of CD4+ T cells from blood, cultured in vitro, taken after SARS-CoV-2 vaccination. The origin of this receptor is a human donor who had recovered from COVID-19. CDR3 coding DNA: TGTGCCAGCAGTCGGACAGGGGATGGCTACACCTTC. Translating it yields CASSRTGDGYTF.